These 16 T cell receptor beta chains originate from one sample sequenced in a study of CD8+ T cells in alopecia areata. Following extraction, RNA underwent reverse transcription to cDNA, which served as the sequencing template. Only in-frame clones appear in the TCRdb table, and some are missing; sequencing was by immunoSEQ multiplex PCR. The sample includes 250,000 or so clones, about two thirds of them seen just once. This material consisted of CD4+ T cells sorted from blood, taken at week 0. Every receptor here comes from a human donor with alopecia areata.

The rearrangement uses TRBV2 and TRBJ1-1; D not resolved. V lost 6 bases, J lost 11 bases, and 10 bases lay in between. The CDR3 totals 10 residues. Germline V gives CDR1 SNHLY, CDR2 FYNNEI. The CDR3 region is CASRARTAFF. The DNA for the CDR3 is TGTGCCAGCAGAGCGAGGACGGCTTTCTTT. Combining the CDR3 with reference TRBV2 and TRBJ1-1 gives the whole variable domain EPEVTQTPSHQVTQMGQEVILRCVPISNHLYFYWYRQILGQKVEFLVSFYNNEISEKSEIFDDQFSVERPDGSNFTLKIRSTKLEDSAMYFCASRARTAFFGQGTRLTVV.

The genes are TRBV5-4 and TRBJ2-5; tentatively, D is TRBD2 (6 bases). Germline loops: CDR1 SGHNT, CDR2 YYREEE (reference sequence). This CDR3 comprises 13 residues. The V gene lost 5 bases and the J gene lost 2 bases, with 10 bases spanning the gap. This chain's CDR3 is CASSSTRQETQYF. CDR3 coding DNA: TGTGCCAGCAGTTCGACTAGGCAAGAGACCCAGTACTTC. The full variable domain, with the rest looked up from reference TRBV5-4 and TRBJ2-5, is ETGVTQSPTHLIKTRGQQVTLRCSSQSGHNTVSWYQQALGQGPQFIFQYYREEENGRGNFPPRFSGLQFPNYSSELNVNALELDDSALYLCASSSTRQETQYFGPGTRLLVL.

The chain employs TRBV29-1 and TRBJ1-4, with 8 nucleotides matching TRBD1. CDR3 length: 12 amino acids. Per the germline V gene, CDR1 is SQVTM and CDR2 is ANQGSEA. The V gene end was trimmed by 7 bases and the J gene end by 8 bases; junction bases not matched to a gene: 6. In nucleotides, the CDR3 is TGCAGCGGATCAACAGGGGGGGAAAAACTGTTTTTT. Its protein is CSGSTGGEKLFF.

Written as DNA, the CDR3 is TGTGCCTGGAGTGTATGGGGGGGCAGATTGAACACTGAAGCTTTCTTT. The encoded protein is CAWSVWGGRLNTEAFF. The J gene is TRBJ1-1, the V gene TRBV30; D perhaps matches TRBD1 (6 bases). Deletions cut 0 bases from V and 0 bases from J, with 14 bases between. The germline gives CDR1 GTSNPN, CDR2 SVGIG (reference sequence). CDR3 size: 16 residues.

The genes are TRBV4-2 and TRBJ2-7; D unclear. Per the germline V gene, CDR1 is LGHNA and CDR2 is YNFKEQ. The V end lost 0 bases, the J end lost 2 bases, and 11 bases lay between the germline ends. The CDR3 covers 15 residues. The CDR3 reads CASSQDGSAPYEQYF. CDR3 nucleotides: TGTGCCAGCAGCCAAGATGGATCAGCCCCCTACGAGCAGTACTTC.

The J gene is TRBJ1-1, the V gene TRBV7-9; tentatively, D is TRBD1 (5 bases). This CDR3 spans 15 amino acids. V shed 0 bases and J shed 8 bases, with 16 bases lying between them. The germline gives CDR1 SEHNR, CDR2 FQNEAQ (reference sequence). Here the CDR3 DNA reads TGTGCCAGCAGCTTAGCGCTAAGAGATGGGGCAGAAGCTTTCTTT. Amino acid sequence: CASSLALRDGAEAFF. Together with reference TRBV7-9 and TRBJ1-1, the CDR3 gives the full variable domain: DTGVSQNPRHKITKRGQNVTFRCDPISEHNRLYWYRQTLGQGPEFLTYFQNEAQLEKSRLLSDRFSAERPKGSFSTLEIQRTEQGDSAMYLCASSLALRDGAEAFFGQGTRLTVV.

The chain joins TRBV4-1 to TRBJ2-1; D might be TRBD1 or TRBD2, each matching 5 bases. V gave up 5 bases and J gave up 9 bases, with 20 bases separating them. From germline, CDR1 is MGHRA and CDR2 YSYEKL. The length of the CDR3 is 15 residues. The DNA of the CDR3 is TGCGCCAGCAGCTCTCCGGGACGGCCGGACGGTGAGCAGTTCTTC. Its translation is CASSSPGRPDGEQFF.

The rearrangement joins TRBV30 to TRBJ2-6; 13 bases agree with TRBD2. Germline lookup yields CDR1 GTSNPN and CDR2 SVGIG (reference sequence). Trimming cost V 2 bases and J 8 bases; bases outside gene matches: 12. The CDR3 sequence is 18 residues long. The CDR3 bases are TGTGCCTGGAGTTCGGGACTAGCGGGACTTCTAGGGACCAACGTCCTGACTTTC. Translation gives CAWSSGLAGLLGTNVLTF.

The gene calls are TRBV29-1 and TRBJ2-5; D unclear. This CDR3 comprises 12 residues. Germline-derived CDR1 and CDR2 are SQVTM and ANQGSEA. Trimming removed 4 bases from V and 2 bases from J, with 8 bases in between. The CDR3 DNA reads TGCAGCGTTGTGGTACCGCAAGAGACCCAGTACTTC. This codes for CSVVVPQETQYF.

The genes are TRBV29-1 and TRBJ2-7, with 8 positions matching TRBD1. Germline lookup yields CDR1 SQVTM and CDR2 ANQGSEA. Trimming at V came to 6 bases and at J to 1 base, leaving 8 bases not matched to a gene. The CDR3 spans 14 residues. The CDR3 protein is CSVNDRGRSYEQYF. The CDR3 DNA reads as TGCAGCGTCAACGACAGGGGACGGTCCTACGAGCAGTACTTC.

This chain joins TRBV29-1 and TRBJ1-1; the D is unclear. Between the trimmed V and J ends, which lost 2 bases and 3 bases, there was a span of 10 bases. This CDR3 comprises 13 residues. Germline V lookup: CDR1 SQVTM, CDR2 ANQGSEA. CDR3: CSVERRLDTEAFF. The CDR3 DNA reads TGCAGCGTTGAACGACGGCTTGACACTGAAGCTTTCTTT.

The gene calls are TRBV7-9 and TRBJ1-2, with unresolved D. The ends were cut back, 5 bases at V and 4 bases at J, with 14 bases in the middle. The CDR3 sequence is 14 residues long. CDR1 is SEHNR, CDR2 FQNEAQ, per germline (reference sequence). The DNA for the CDR3 is TGTGCCAGCAGCCGAGATAGTCGACCCTATGGCTACACCTTC. This translates into CASSRDSRPYGYTF.

This CDR3 is CASSDAPRDTQYF. Here the CDR3 DNA reads TGTGCCAGCAGTGACGCACCCCGGGATACGCAGTATTTT. This chain connects TRBV2 to TRBJ2-3, with unresolved D. The CDR3 runs 13 residues. Trimming removed 3 bases at V and 6 bases at J, with 10 bases between. Germline V gene data show CDR1 as SNHLY and CDR2 as FYNNEI.

This clone was seen once. J is TRBJ1-2 and V is TRBV25-1, with D unresolved. Trimming pared 5 bases from V and 4 bases from J, leaving 8 bases between. The CDR3 runs to 12 residues. The germline CDR1 and CDR2 sequences are MGHDK and SYGVNS. As DNA, the CDR3 is TGTGCCAGCAGTCCGGCAGGCTATGGCTACACCTTC. It translates to CASSPAGYGYTF.

The sample holds a few counts of this clone. The rearrangement joins TRBV7-9 to TRBJ2-3; D is perhaps TRBD2 (6 bases). The V end was cut by 5 bases, the J end by 11 bases, with 14 bases between. The CDR3 covers 12 residues. Germline V gene sequence: CDR1 SEHNR, CDR2 FQNEAQ (reference sequence). The CDR3 region has the DNA TGTGCCAGCAGCCCTTCCGGGACTTTGCAGTATTTT. Translation: CASSPSGTLQYF.

The rearrangement links TRBV30 to TRBJ2-5; the match to TRBD2 covers 8 bases. V was pared by 4 bases and J by 5 bases, with 9 bases of the junction left unmatched. Germline V gene lookup returns CDR1 GTSNPN and CDR2 SVGIG (reference sequence). The CDR3 runs to 14 residues. The CDR3, as DNA: TGTGCCTGGAACGCCGGACTAGCTTATGAGACCCAGTACTTC. Encoded protein: CAWNAGLAYETQYF.